Sequencing of this TCR beta chain was carried out in a study of beta chain features in type 1 diabetes. The study's findings and limits: TCRB CDR3 length was moderately but significantly reduced in all four CD4+ subsets of Type 1 diabetes patients.

V was clipped by 5 bases and J by 5 bases, with 7 bases between them. The germline gives CDR1 MGHRA, CDR2 YSYEKL. The CDR3 is 12 residues long. Comments on this clone: The antigen is not known.

Expressed TCRB transcripts were sequenced after all isolated RNA was converted to cDNA. Some clones are missing from TCRdb's copy, which holds only in-frame ones; the method was immunoSEQ multiplex PCR. There are approximately 41,000 clones in the sample; around 63% occur only once, and more than 1.5% lies in the top ten. The clonotype was recovered from a man aged 30 to 39 with type 1 diabetes. Some clones in this sample may be carry-over from other donors' samples. The chain employs TRBV4-1 and TRBJ2-1; the D gene is possibly TRBD2 (5 bases). The specimen was Tregs from blood. As DNA, the CDR3 is TGCGCCAGCAGCTTCGGGGACAATGAGCAGTTCTTC. It yields the protein CASSFGDNEQFF.